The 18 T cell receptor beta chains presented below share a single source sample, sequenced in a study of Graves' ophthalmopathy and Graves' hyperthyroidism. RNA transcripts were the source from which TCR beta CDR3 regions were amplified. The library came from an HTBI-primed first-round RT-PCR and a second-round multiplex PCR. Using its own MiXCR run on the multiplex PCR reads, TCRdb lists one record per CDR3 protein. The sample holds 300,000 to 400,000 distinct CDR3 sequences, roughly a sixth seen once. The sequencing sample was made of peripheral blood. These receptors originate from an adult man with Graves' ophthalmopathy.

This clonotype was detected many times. CDR3 sequence: CASSRGTSDVYEQYF. CDR3 in DNA: TGCGCCAGCAGCCGTGGGACTAGCGATGTCTACGAGCAGTACTTC. The V and J genes are TRBV5-1 and TRBJ2-7, with 10 bases that match TRBD2. J lost 3 bases, V lost 4 bases, and 7 bases had no gene match. Looked up from germline, CDR1 is SGHRS and CDR2 is YFSETQ. This CDR3 is built from 15 residues.

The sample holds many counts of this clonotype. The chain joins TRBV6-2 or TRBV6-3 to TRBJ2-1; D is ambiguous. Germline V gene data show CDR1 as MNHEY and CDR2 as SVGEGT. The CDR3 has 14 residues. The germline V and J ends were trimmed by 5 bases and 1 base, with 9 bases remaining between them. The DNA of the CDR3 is TGTGCCAGCAGTGACGGCTCATCCTACAATGAGCAGTTCTTC. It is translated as CASSDGSSYNEQFF.

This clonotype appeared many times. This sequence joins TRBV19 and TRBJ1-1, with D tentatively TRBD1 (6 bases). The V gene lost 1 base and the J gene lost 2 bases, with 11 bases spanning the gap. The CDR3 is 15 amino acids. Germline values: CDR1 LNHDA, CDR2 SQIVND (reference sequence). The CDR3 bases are TGTGCCAGTAGTATAGTCTGGACAGTAAACACTGAAGCTTTCTTT. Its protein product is CASSIVWTVNTEAFF.

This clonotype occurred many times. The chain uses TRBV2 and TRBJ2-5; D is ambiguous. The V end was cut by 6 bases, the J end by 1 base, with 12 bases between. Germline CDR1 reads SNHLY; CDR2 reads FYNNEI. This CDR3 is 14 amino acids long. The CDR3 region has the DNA TGTGCCAGCAGCCTCGGTCCACTCCAAGAGACCCAGTACTTC. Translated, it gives CASSLGPLQETQYF. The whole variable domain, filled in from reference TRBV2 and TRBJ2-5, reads EPEVTQTPSHQVTQMGQEVILRCVPISNHLYFYWYRQILGQKVEFLVSFYNNEISEKSEIFDDQFSVERPDGSNFTLKIRSTKLEDSAMYFCASSLGPLQETQYFGPGTRLLVL.

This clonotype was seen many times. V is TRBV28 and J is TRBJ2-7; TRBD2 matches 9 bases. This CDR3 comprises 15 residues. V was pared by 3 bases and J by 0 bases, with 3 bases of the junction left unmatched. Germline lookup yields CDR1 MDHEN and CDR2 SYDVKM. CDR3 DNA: TGTGCCAGCAGTTTTGGGCGGGGGGGCTCCTACGAGCAGTACTTC. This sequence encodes CASSFGRGGSYEQYF.

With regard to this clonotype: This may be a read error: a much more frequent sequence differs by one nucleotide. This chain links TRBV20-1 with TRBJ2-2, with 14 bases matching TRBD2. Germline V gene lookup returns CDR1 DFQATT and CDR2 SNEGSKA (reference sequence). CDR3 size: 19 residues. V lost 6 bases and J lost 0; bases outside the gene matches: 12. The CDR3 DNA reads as TGCAGTGCCAAAACTTCCGGGACTAGCGGGGGCCCGAACACCGGGGAGCTGTTTTTT. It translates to CSAKTSGTSGGPNTGELFF.

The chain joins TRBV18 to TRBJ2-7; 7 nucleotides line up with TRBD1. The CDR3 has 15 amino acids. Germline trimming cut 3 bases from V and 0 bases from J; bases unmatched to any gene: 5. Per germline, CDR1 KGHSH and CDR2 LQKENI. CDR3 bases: TGTGCCAGCTCACCCCTCCGGGACAGCTCCTACGAGCAGTACTTC. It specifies CASSPLRDSSYEQYF.

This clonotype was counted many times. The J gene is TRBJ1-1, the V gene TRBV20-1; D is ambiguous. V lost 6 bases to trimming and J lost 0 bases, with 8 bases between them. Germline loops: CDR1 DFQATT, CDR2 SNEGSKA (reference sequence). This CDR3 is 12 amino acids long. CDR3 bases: TGCAGTGCCAGTTACATGAACACTGAAGCTTTCTTT. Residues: CSASYMNTEAFF.

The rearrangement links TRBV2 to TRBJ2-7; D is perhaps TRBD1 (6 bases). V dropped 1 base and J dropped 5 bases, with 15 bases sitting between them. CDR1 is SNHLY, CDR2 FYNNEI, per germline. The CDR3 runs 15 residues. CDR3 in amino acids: CASSEGEQGPHEQYF. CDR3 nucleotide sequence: TGTGCCAGCAGTGAAGGAGAACAGGGTCCCCACGAGCAGTACTTC. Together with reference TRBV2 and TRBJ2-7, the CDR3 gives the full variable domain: EPEVTQTPSHQVTQMGQEVILRCVPISNHLYFYWYRQILGQKVEFLVSFYNNEISEKSEIFDDQFSVERPDGSNFTLKIRSTKLEDSAMYFCASSEGEQGPHEQYFGPGTRLTVT.

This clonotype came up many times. CDR3 nucleotide sequence: TGTGCCAGCAGCTTAGTGCCTAGGAGCGACTGGGAGCTGTTTTTT. This translates into CASSLVPRSDWELFF. V and J are TRBV7-8 and TRBJ2-2; D is ambiguous. The CDR3 is 15 amino acids. Germline CDR1 SGHVS, CDR2 FQNEAQ. Trimming removed 1 base at V and 9 bases at J, with 15 bases between.

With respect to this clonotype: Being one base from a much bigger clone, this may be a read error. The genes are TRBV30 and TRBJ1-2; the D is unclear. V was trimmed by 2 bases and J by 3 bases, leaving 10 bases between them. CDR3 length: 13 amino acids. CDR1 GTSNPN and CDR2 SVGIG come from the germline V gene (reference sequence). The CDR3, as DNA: TGTGCCTGGAGTCCCGATGAAGACTATGGCTACACCTTC. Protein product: CAWSPDEDYGYTF.

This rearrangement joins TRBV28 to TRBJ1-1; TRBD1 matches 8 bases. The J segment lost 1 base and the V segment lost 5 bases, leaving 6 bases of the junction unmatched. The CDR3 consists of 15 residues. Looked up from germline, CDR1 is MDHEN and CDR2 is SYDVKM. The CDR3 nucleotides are TGTGCCAGCAGTCGCCTTGGACAGGGGAACACTGAAGCTTTCTTT. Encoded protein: CASSRLGQGNTEAFF.

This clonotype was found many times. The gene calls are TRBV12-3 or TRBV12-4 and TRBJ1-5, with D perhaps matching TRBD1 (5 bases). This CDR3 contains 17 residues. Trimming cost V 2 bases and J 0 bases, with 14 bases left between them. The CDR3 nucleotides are TGTGCCAGCAGTTTAATTTCGGAGGGACCTAGCAATCAGCCCCAGCATTTT. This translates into CASSLISEGPSNQPQHF.

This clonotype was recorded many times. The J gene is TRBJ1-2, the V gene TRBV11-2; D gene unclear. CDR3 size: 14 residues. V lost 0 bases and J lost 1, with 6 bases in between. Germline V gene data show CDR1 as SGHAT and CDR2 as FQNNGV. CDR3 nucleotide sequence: TGTGCCAGCAGCTTAGATTCCAATAACTATGGCTACACCTTC. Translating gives CASSLDSNNYGYTF.

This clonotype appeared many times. CDR3 residues: CASSQPAGGLQETQYF. CDR3 in DNA: TGTGCCAGCAGCCAACCGGCGGGGGGCCTCCAAGAGACCCAGTACTTC. The genes are TRBV7-9 and TRBJ2-5; 8 nucleotides align to TRBD2. V trimming: 5 bases; J trimming: 1 base; junction bases outside the gene matches: 9. The CDR3 is 16 amino acids. In germline, CDR1 is SEHNR, CDR2 FQNEAQ (reference sequence).

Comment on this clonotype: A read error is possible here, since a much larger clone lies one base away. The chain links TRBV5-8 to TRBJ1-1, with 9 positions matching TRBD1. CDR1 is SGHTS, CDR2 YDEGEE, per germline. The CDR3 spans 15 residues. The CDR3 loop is CVSSSPGTGFTEAFF. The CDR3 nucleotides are TGTGTCAGCAGCAGCCCCGGGACAGGGTTCACTGAAGCTTTCTTT.

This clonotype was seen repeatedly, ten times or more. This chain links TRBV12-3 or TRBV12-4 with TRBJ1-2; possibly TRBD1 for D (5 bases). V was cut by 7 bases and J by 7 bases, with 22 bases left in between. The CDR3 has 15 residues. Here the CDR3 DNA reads TGTGCCAGCAAGGTCCGGGGGGGGTCGCGCGGTGGCTACACCTTC. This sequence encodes CASKVRGGSRGGYTF.

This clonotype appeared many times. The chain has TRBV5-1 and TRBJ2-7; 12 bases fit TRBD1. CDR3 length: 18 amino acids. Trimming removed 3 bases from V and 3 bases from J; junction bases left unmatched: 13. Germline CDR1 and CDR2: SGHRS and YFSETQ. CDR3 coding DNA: TGCGCCAGCAGCTCCGGGACAGGGGGCGCGGCGAGTAACTACGAGCAGTACTTC. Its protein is CASSSGTGGAASNYEQYF.